The 2 T cell receptor beta chains reported below all come from one sample, sequenced in a study of blood T cells in healthy people across ages. A second about 7 to 11 cycle PCR used barcoded and J-beta primers. MiXCR, run by TCRdb on the 5' RACE reads, gives a single entry per CDR3 protein. The sample lists about 400,000 distinct CDR3 sequences, roughly half seen once, with under 65% in the top ten. Source material: blood. The receptors derive from a man aged 60 to 75 in good health.

This clonotype was recorded at least ten times. The chain employs TRBV13 and TRBJ2-7; 7 positions match TRBD1. Germline V gene lookup returns CDR1 PRHDT and CDR2 FYEKMQ (reference sequence). With 6 bases clipped from V and 3 bases from J, the junction kept 8 bases outside the gene matches. CDR3 size: 14 residues. The CDR3 coding sequence is TGTGCCAGCAGACGACAGGGAGCGAACTACGAGCAGTACTTC. It codes for CASRRQGANYEQYF.

The chain combines TRBV7-2 with TRBJ2-3; D is possibly TRBD2 (6 bases). The CDR3 extends over 18 amino acids. Between the trimmed V and J ends, which lost 3 bases and 4 bases, there was a span of 23 bases. Germline CDR1 is SGHTA and CDR2 is FQGNSA. CDR3 bases: TGTGCCAGCAGCTTCGACCTAGCGTCACCAGGAGGCGCAGATACGCAGTATTTT. Translated, it gives CASSFDLASPGGADTQYF.